One sample yielded the 8 T cell receptor beta chains listed below, sequenced in a study of cytomegalovirus exposure and HLA in healthy donors. PCR amplification relied on 60 Vbeta primers (plus 13 Jbeta primers). Measured with immunoSEQ multiplex PCR; TCRdb has only the in-frame clones, and not every one. The sample lists about 150,000 clones; around four fifths were seen once. Material: PBMCs. The receptors were sampled from a male donor in good health and CMV-seronegative.

The chain recombines TRBV5-1 with TRBJ2-1, with D possibly TRBD1 on 5 matching bases. The CDR3 runs to 15 residues. CDR1 and CDR2 from the germline V gene are SGHRS and YFSETQ. The V end lost 0 bases, the J end lost 2 bases, and 9 bases lay between the germline ends. The DNA for the CDR3 is TGCGCCAGCAGCTTGGAGGGGTTCCCCTACAATGAGCAGTTCTTC. Translation: CASSLEGFPYNEQFF.

CDR3: CASSLVKRGPYEQYF. CDR3 DNA sequence: TGTGCCAGCAGCTTAGTTAAGCGGGGACCGTACGAGCAGTACTTC. The chain uses TRBV7-8 and TRBJ2-7, with TRBD2 matching over 7 bases. The CDR3 contains 15 residues. The ends lost 1 base at V and 4 bases at J; junction bases unmatched: 7. Per the germline V gene, CDR1 is SGHVS and CDR2 is FQNEAQ.

The V gene is TRBV2, the J gene TRBJ2-7; D is uncertain. The CDR3 extends over 15 amino acids. Germline lookup yields CDR1 SNHLY and CDR2 FYNNEI. V lost 3 bases to trimming and J lost 3 bases, with 15 bases between them. CDR3 in DNA: TGTGCCAGCAGTGACTCCGTCGTAGTTGTCTACGAGCAGTACTTC. Its protein product is CASSDSVVVVYEQYF.

The chain couples TRBV5-3 to TRBJ2-1, with TRBD2 matching 8 bases. TRBV5-3 is identified as an open reading frame with a role that is uncertain. The CDR3 has 16 amino acids. The trim removed 3 bases at V and 4 bases at J, leaving 9 bases unmatched. CDR3 sequence reads: CARSSVNSGTYNEQFF. The CDR3 DNA reads as TGTGCCAGAAGCTCCGTGAATAGCGGGACATACAATGAGCAGTTCTTC.

The CDR3 nucleotides are TGTGCCAGCAGCCAAACTAGCGGGTCTAACTACGAGCAGTACTTC. Its translation: CASSQTSGSNYEQYF. The chain joins TRBV14 to TRBJ2-7; TRBD2 agrees at 9 bases. The CDR3 runs to 15 residues. The trim removed 2 bases at V and 3 bases at J, leaving 5 bases unmatched. Germline-derived CDR1 and CDR2 are SGHDN and FVKESK.

The CDR3 sequence is CASRTTVIEQIEAFF. Here the CDR3 DNA reads TGTGCCAGCAGGACGACAGTGATCGAACAAATTGAAGCTTTCTTT. V and J are TRBV6-5 and TRBJ1-1; possible D gene TRBD1, 5 bases. Germline CDR1 and CDR2: MNHEY and SVGAGI. This CDR3 region has 15 residues. V lost 6 bases and J 7 bases, leaving 21 bases between the germline ends.

The chain recombines TRBV4-1 with TRBJ1-5, with D tentatively TRBD1 (6 bases). Germline loops: CDR1 MGHRA, CDR2 YSYEKL. The ends were cut back, 3 bases at V and 5 bases at J, with 20 bases in the middle. This CDR3 has 17 amino acids. In DNA, the CDR3 is TGCGCCAGCAGCCAGGCACAGGGTATTCTCGGGGATCAGCCCCAGCATTTT. Its translation is CASSQAQGILGDQPQHF.

This chain uses TRBV5-4 with TRBJ2-5; 8 positions match TRBD1. The CDR3 covers 16 residues. Germline trimming cut 2 bases from V and 1 base from J; bases unmatched to any gene: 7. The germline V gene has CDR1 SGHNT and CDR2 YYREEE (reference sequence). CDR3 loop: CASSLPTGALQETQYF. The CDR3 DNA sequence: TGTGCCAGCAGCTTACCGACAGGGGCCCTCCAAGAGACCCAGTACTTC.